Detailed here is one T cell receptor (beta chain). Its cognate antigen is unknown. Primers for the PCR totalled 60 Vbeta and 13 Jbeta. This table comes from immunoSEQ multiplex PCR, and its TCRdb copy is limited to in-frame clones, with some not included. The sample yields around 130,000 clones, about 76% seen once. V shed 5 bases, J shed 0 bases, and the junction held 9 bases outside the gene matches. Germline assignment: CDR1 SGHAT and CDR2 FQDESV (reference sequence). The CDR3 length is 16 residues. This record comes from a study of cytomegalovirus exposure and HLA in healthy donors. Study-level information: Drawn from HLA-typed donors, 80 million to 100 million unique TCRs were held in an early data release. The study, taken as a whole, reports: Later findings reportedly placed an Asian-associated ancestry cluster below the roughly 700-donor mean for N-insertions. A later examination showed that TCR association rates differed by HLA locus, with DRB1 most and HLA-C fewest. Earlier results showed most TCR beta V segments being productive about 87% or about 30% of the time.

This sequence originates from a woman aged 35 to 49 in good health and CMV-seronegative. The sample comprised PBMCs. V gene TRBV11-1 combines with J gene TRBJ1-1; 7 nucleotides align to TRBD1. CDR3 DNA sequence: TGTGCCAGCAGCCCAGACCGACAGGGTTTGAACACTGAAGCTTTCTTT. Protein product: CASSPDRQGLNTEAFF.